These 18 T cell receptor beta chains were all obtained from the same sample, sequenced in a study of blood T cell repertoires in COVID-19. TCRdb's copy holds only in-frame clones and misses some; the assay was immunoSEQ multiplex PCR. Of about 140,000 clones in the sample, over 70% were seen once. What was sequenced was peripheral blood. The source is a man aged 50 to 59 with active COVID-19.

CDR3: CASSFRTGGADTQYF. CDR3 sequence (DNA): TGTGCCAGCAGCTTCAGGACAGGGGGCGCAGATACGCAGTATTTT. The rearrangement links TRBV7-2 to TRBJ2-3; TRBD1 aligns across 11 bases. The CDR3 runs 15 residues. V lost 3 bases, J lost 4 bases, and 3 bases stayed unmatched. Germline values: CDR1 SGHTA, CDR2 FQGNSA.

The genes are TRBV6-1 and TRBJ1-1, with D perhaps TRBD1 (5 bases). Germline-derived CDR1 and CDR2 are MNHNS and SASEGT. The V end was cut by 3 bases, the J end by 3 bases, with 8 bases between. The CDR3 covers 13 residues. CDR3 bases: TGTGCCAGCAGTGACAGGGCTTACACTGAAGCTTTCTTT. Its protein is CASSDRAYTEAFF.

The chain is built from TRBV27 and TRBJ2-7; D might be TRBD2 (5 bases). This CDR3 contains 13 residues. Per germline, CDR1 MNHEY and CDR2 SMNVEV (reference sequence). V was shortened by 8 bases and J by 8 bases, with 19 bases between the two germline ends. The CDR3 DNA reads TGTGCCAGCCGGGATATTACTAACCCCCAGCAGTACTTC. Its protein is CASRDITNPQQYF.

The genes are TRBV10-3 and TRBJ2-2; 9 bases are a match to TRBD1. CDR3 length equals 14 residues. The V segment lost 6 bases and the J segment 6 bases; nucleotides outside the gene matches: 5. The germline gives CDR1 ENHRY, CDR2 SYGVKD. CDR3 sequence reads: CAIRRDRDAGELFF. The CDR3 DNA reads TGTGCCATCAGGAGGGACAGGGATGCCGGGGAGCTGTTTTTT.

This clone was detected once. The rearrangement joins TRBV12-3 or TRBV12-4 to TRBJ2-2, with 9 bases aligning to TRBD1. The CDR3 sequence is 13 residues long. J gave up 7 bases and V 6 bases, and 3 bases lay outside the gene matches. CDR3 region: CASRTGGFGELFF. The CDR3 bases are TGTGCCAGCAGGACAGGGGGTTTCGGGGAGCTGTTTTTT.

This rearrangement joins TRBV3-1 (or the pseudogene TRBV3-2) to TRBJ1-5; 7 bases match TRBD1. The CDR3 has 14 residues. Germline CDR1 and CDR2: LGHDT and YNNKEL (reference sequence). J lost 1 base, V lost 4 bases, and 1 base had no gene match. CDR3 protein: CASSRDRSNQPQHF. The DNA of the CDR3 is TGTGCCAGCAGCCGGGACAGAAGCAATCAGCCCCAGCATTTT.

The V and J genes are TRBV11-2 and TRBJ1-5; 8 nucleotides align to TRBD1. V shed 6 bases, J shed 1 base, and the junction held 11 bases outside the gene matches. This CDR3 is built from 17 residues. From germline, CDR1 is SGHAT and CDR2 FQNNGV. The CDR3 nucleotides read TGTGCCAGCAGTCTGGACAGGGTTACGGGAAGCAATCAGCCCCAGCATTTT. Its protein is CASSLDRVTGSNQPQHF.

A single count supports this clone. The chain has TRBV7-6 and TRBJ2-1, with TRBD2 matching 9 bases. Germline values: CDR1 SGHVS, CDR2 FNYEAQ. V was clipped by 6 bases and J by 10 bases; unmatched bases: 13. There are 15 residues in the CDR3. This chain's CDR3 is CASSSPGLASREQFF. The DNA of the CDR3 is TGTGCCAGCAGTTCGCCGGGACTAGCCTCAAGGGAGCAGTTCTTC.

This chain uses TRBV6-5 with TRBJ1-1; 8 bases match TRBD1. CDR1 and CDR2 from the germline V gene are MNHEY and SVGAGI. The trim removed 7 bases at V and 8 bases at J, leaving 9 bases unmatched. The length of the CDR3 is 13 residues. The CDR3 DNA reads TGTGCCAGCACCAGGGGGCCTCGGACAGAAGCTTTCTTT. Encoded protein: CASTRGPRTEAFF.

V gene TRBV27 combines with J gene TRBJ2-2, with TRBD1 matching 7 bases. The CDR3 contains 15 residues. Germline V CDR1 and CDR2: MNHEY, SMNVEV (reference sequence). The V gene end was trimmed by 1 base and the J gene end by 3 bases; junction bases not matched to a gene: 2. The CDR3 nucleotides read TGTGCCAGCAGTTTATGGCAGGGGGACACCGGGGAGCTGTTTTTT. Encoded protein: CASSLWQGDTGELFF.

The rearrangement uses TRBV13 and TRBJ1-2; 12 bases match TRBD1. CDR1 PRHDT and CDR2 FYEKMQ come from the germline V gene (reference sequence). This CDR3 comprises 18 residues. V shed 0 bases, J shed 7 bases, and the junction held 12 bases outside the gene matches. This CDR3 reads CASSLGPGQGARKGGYTF. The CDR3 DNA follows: TGTGCCAGCAGCTTAGGCCCGGGACAGGGGGCGCGTAAGGGTGGCTACACCTTC.

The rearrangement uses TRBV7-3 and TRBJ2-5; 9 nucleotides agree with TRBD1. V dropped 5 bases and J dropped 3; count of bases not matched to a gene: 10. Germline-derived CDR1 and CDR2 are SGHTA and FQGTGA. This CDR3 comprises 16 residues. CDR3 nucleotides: TGTGCCAGCAGCCGATCCTCCGGGACAGGGAAAGAGACCCAGTACTTC. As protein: CASSRSSGTGKETQYF.

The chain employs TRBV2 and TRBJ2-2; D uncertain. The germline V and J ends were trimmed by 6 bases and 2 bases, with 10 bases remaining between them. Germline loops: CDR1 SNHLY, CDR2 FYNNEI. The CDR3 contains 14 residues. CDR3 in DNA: TGTGCCAGCAGAATCCCGTCTAACACCGGGGAGCTGTTTTTT. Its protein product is CASRIPSNTGELFF.

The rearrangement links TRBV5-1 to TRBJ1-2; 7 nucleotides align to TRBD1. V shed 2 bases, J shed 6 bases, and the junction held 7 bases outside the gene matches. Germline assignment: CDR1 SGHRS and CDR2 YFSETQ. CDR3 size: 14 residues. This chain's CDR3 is CASSFPAGGNGYTF. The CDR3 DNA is TGCGCCAGCAGCTTTCCCGCAGGGGGGAATGGCTACACCTTC.

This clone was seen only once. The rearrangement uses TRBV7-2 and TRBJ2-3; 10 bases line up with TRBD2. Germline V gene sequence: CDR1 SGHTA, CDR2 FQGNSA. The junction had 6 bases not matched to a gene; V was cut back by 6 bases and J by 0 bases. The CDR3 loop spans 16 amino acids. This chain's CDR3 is CASSQTSGVSTDTQYF. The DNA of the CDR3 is TGTGCCAGCAGTCAAACTAGCGGGGTTAGCACAGATACGCAGTATTTT.

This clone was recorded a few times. The CDR3 sequence: CASSSTAPGDGYTF. DNA for the CDR3: TGTGCCAGCAGCTCGACGGCTCCCGGGGATGGCTACACCTTC. The chain links TRBV5-4 to TRBJ1-2; no definite D call. Germline CDR1 and CDR2: SGHNT and YYREEE (reference sequence). CDR3 size: 14 residues. Trimming left V 3 bases short and J 6 bases short, with 15 bases between.

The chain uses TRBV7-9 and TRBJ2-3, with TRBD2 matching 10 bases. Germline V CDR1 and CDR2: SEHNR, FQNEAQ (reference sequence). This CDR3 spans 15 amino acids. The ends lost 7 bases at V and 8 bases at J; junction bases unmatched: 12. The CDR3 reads CASTERWLAGATQYF. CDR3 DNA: TGTGCCAGCACCGAGAGGTGGCTAGCGGGGGCTACGCAGTATTTT.

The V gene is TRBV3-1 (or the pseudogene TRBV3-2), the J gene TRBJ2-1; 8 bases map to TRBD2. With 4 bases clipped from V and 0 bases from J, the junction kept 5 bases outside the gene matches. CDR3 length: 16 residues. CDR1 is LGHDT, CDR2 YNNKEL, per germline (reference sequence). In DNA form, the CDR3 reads TGTGCCAGCAGCCCTCGGGGGGGAAGCTCCTACAATGAGCAGTTCTTC. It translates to CASSPRGGSSYNEQFF.